This T cell receptor (beta chain) was captured by sequencing in a study of T cell repertoires in cytomegalovirus infection. The CDR3 is made up of 14 amino acids. Germline V gene data show CDR1 as SEHNR and CDR2 as FQNEAQ (reference sequence). TCRdb reanalysed the reads using MiXCR and keeps one entry per CDR3 protein. The table includes about 230,000 distinct CDR3 sequences, over 20% detected once. Remarks on this clonotype: Its antigen is not identified. At one end, the junction sequence differs from germline, possibly due to a read error.

General observations from the study: It was HLA-C-restricted CMV-specific TCR beta clonotypes that dominated the response ex vivo.

The sequencing input was CD8+ T cells from PBMCs. This receptor was identified in a human donor in good health (CMV status not recorded). Some clones in this sample may be carry-over from other donors' samples. The V gene is TRBV7-9, the J gene TRBJ2-5; D could derive from TRBD1 or TRBD2 (5 bases each). The CDR3 sequence is CASSLAGTQDTQYF. Here the CDR3 DNA reads TGTGCCAGCAGCTTAGCCGGGACCCAAGACACCCAGTACTTC.